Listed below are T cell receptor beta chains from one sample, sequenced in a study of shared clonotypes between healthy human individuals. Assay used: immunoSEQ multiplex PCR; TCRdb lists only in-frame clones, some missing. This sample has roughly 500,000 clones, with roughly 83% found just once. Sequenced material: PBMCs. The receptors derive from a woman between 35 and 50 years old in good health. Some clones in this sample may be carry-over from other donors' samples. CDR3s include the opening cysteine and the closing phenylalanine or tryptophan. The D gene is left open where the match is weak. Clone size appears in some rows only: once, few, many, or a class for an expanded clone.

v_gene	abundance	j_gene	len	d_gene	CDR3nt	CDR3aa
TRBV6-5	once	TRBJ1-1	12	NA	TGTGCCAGCAGGGGGGCAGGGACTGAAGCTTTCTTT	CASRGAGTEAFF
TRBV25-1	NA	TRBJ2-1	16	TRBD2	TGTGCCAGCAGATCCATCCGGGACTACCCTTTAGATGAGCAGTTCTTC	CASRSIRDYPLDEQFF
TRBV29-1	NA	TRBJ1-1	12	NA	TGCAGCGCTGGCCCGGGGACCACTGAAGCTTTCTTT	CSAGPGTTEAFF
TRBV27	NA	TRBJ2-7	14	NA	TGTGCCAGCAGTTTACGGATTTACTCCTACGAGCAGTACTTC	CASSLRIYSYEQYF
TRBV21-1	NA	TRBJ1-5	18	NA	TGTGCCAGCAGTAGAGAGGAAATAACACCCGGCGGCAATCAGCCCCAGCATTTT	CASSREEITPGGNQPQHF
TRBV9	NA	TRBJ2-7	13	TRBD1	TGTGCCAGCAGCTCGGGACAGGGAGGCGAGCAGTACTTC	CASSSGQGGEQYF
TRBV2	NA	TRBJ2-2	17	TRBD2	TGTGCCAGCAGCGGAAAGGTTCTAGCGGGAGGCACCGGGGAGCTGTTTTTT	CASSGKVLAGGTGELFF
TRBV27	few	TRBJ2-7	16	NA	TGTGCCAGCAGTCCCCTTGGGGGAGGCCTCTCCTACGAGCAGTACTTC	CASSPLGGGLSYEQYF
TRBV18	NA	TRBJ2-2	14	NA	TGTGCCAGCTCGCCAACAGCGAACACCGGGGAGCTGTTTTTT	CASSPTANTGELFF
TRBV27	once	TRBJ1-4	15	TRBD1	TGTGCCAGCAGCCCCACGATCGGGACAGTGAAGAAACTGTTTTTT	CASSPTIGTVKKLFF
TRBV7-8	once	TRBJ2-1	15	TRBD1	TGTGCCAGCAGCTCGACCGGGACAGGCTACAATGAGCAGTTCTTC	CASSSTGTGYNEQFF
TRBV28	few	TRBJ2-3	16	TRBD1	TGTGCCAGCGGCTCCCCCTCGGGACAGGGGACAGATACGCAGTATTTT	CASGSPSGQGTDTQYF
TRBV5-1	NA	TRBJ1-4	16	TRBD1	TGCGCCAGCAGCTTACAGGGGGCTGGCGCTAATGAAAAACTGTTTTTT	CASSLQGAGANEKLFF
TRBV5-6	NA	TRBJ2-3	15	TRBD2	TGTGCCAGCAGCGGACTAGCGGGAGGTGCAGATACGCAGTATTTT	CASSGLAGGADTQYF
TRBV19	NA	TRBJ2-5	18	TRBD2	TGTGCCAGTAGTATTTTACTAGCGGGAGGACCCACCCAGAAGACCCAGTACTTC	CASSILLAGGPTQKTQYF
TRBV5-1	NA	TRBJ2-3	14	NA	TGCGCCAGCAGCCTTGGACGGTTCACAGATACGCAGTATTTT	CASSLGRFTDTQYF
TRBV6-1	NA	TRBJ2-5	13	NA	TGTGCCAGCAGTGAGGGACGGGAAGAGACCCAGTACTTC	CASSEGREETQYF
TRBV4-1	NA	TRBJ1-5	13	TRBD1	TGCGCCAGCAGCCTCTCCGGGACAGGGCGCCAGCATTTT	CASSLSGTGRQHF
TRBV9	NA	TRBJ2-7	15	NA	TGTGCCAGCAGCATATCAGGGGCCAGCTCCTACGAGCAGTACTTC	CASSISGASSYEQYF
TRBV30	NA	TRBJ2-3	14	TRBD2	TGTGCCTGGAGTCCTAGCGGGAGAGGTCATACGCAGTATTTT	CAWSPSGRGHTQYF
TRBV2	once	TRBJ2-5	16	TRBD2	TGTGCCAGCGGATTAGCGGGAGGGGGGTGGAGAGAGACCCAGTACTTC	CASGLAGGGWRETQYF
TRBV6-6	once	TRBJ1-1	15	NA	TGTGCCAGCAGTTACGAGGGCGGGAGGAACACTGAAGCTTTCTTT	CASSYEGGRNTEAFF
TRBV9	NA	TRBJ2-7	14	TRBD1	TGTGCCAGCAGCCTCGGACAGGGGGAGTACGAGCAGTACTTC	CASSLGQGEYEQYF
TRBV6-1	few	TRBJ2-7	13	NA	TGTGCCAGCAGTGAAACAGGGTTCTCCGAGCAGTACTTC	CASSETGFSEQYF
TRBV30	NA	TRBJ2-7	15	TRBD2	TGTGCCTGGAGGAAAAGCGGGGGTGGTTTCCACGAGCAGTACTTC	CAWRKSGGGFHEQYF
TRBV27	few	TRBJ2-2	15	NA	TGTGCCAGCAGTTCCCCGACCATGAACACCGGGGAGCTGTTTTTT	CASSSPTMNTGELFF
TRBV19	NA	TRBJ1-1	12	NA	TGTGCCAGTAGTAGAGAGAACACTGAAGCTTTCTTT	CASSRENTEAFF
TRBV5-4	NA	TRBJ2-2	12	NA	TGTGCCAGCAGCTTGGCTGGCGGGGAGCTGTTTTTT	CASSLAGGELFF
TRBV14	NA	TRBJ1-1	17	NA	TGTGCCAGCAGCCAAGCCCAGCGGTTGGGGGGGGGCACTGAAGCTTTCTTT	CASSQAQRLGGGTEAFF
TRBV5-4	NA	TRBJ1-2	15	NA	TGTGCCAGCAGCTCCCGGTCTGGGATCGCCGGGGGCTACACCTTC	CASSSRSGIAGGYTF
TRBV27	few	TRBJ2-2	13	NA	TGTGCCAGCAGTCCTTCAACACCCGGGGAGCTGTTTTTT	CASSPSTPGELFF
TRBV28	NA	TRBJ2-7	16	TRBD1	TGTGCCAGCAGTTTTGCGTCGGCAGGGGGCCAGGGCGAGCAGTACTTC	CASSFASAGGQGEQYF
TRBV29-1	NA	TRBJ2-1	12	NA	TGCAGCGTGCGGGCCTGGGGAAATGAGCAGTTCTTC	CSVRAWGNEQFF
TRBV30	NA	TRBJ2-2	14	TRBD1	TGTGCCTCCCAGGACAGGGGGTACACCGGGGAGCTGTTTTTT	CASQDRGYTGELFF
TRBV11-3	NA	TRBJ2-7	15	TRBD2	TGTGCCAGCAGCTTAAGATCGGGAGGTTCCTACGAGCAGTACTTC	CASSLRSGGSYEQYF
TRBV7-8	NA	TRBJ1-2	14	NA	TGTGCCAGCAGCCCAGGCGGCGGGAGCTATGGCTACACCTTC	CASSPGGGSYGYTF